Listed here are 12 T cell receptor beta chains from one sample, sequenced in a study of blood T cell repertoires in COVID-19 (dated by TCRdb to the early 2020s). The library was obtained by the immunoSEQ multiplex PCR assay. TCRdb's version of the immuneACCESS table is confined to in-frame rearrangements and falls short of the full clone set. An unresolved V gene accounts for under half of the shortfall where checked; the remainder is of unknown origin. Here the sample has over 300,000 clones; about nine tenths occur a single time. The ten largest clones represent about 10% of the sample. Sequenced: PBMCs or T cells enriched from blood (not recorded which). Source of these receptors: a woman between 18 and 30 years old who had recovered from COVID-19.

This chain joins TRBV3-1 (or the pseudogene TRBV3-2) and TRBJ1-2; 7 nucleotides agree with TRBD1. Germline assignment: CDR1 LGHDT and CDR2 YNNKEL (reference sequence). J lost 2 bases, V lost 0 bases, and 15 bases had no gene match. The CDR3 length is 19 residues. Written as DNA, the CDR3 is TGTGCCAGCAGCCAAGATCGGCCACAGGGGACCCCGTCCAACTATGGCTACACCTTC. Its protein product is CASSQDRPQGTPSNYGYTF.

The rearrangement links TRBV4-2 to TRBJ1-3; TRBD1 might be the D (5 bases). The V end lost 4 bases, the J end lost 0 bases, and 10 bases lay between the germline ends. Germline V gene sequence: CDR1 LGHNA, CDR2 YNFKEQ. This CDR3 has 15 amino acids. The CDR3 here is CASSPATDSGNTIYF. DNA of the CDR3: TGTGCCAGCAGCCCGGCGACAGACTCTGGAAACACCATATATTTT.

This chain uses TRBV11-3 with TRBJ1-1; 7 bases align to TRBD1. The trim removed 10 bases at V and 5 bases at J, leaving 4 bases unmatched. The CDR3 runs to 11 residues. Germline V gene data show CDR1 as SGHNT and CDR2 as YENEEA. The CDR3 DNA is TGTGCCACCCTACAGGGGACTGAAGCTTTCTTT. This sequence encodes CATLQGTEAFF.

V is TRBV11-1 and J is TRBJ2-4; a weak D match, TRBD1 (6 bases). The V gene lost 4 bases and the J gene lost 8 bases, with 15 bases spanning the gap. Germline V gene lookup returns CDR1 SGHAT and CDR2 FQDESV (reference sequence). This CDR3 spans 14 amino acids. CDR3: CASSSPTGTDIQYF. DNA of the CDR3: TGTGCCAGCAGCTCCCCAACAGGGACCGACATTCAGTACTTC. The complete variable domain, with remaining parts taken from reference TRBV11-1 and TRBJ2-4, reads EAEVAQSPRYKITEKSQAVAFWCDPISGHATLYWYRQILGQGPELLVQFQDESVVDDSQLPKDRFSAERLKGVDSTLKIQPAELGDSAMYLCASSSPTGTDIQYFGAGTRLSVL.

The chain uses TRBV18 and TRBJ2-1; TRBD1 aligns across 9 bases. The germline V gene encodes CDR1 KGHSH and CDR2 LQKENI. After removal of 3 bases from V and 8 bases from J, the junction contained 5 bases not matched to a gene. The CDR3 sequence is 14 residues long. CDR3 residues: CASSPGQGLHEQFF. The CDR3 DNA follows: TGTGCCAGCTCACCGGGACAGGGCTTGCATGAGCAGTTCTTC. Drawing the rest from reference TRBV18 and TRBJ2-1, the complete variable domain is NAGVMQNPRHLVRRRGQEARLRCSPMKGHSHVYWYRQLPEEGLKFMVYLQKENIIDESGMPKERFSAEFPKEGPSILRIQQVVRGDSAAYFCASSPGQGLHEQFFGPGTRLTVL.

The chain couples TRBV5-1 to TRBJ2-1, with 9 bases aligning to TRBD1. The length of the CDR3 is 19 residues. With 4 bases clipped from V and 1 base from J, the junction kept 15 bases outside the gene matches. The germline gives CDR1 SGHRS, CDR2 YFSETQ. The CDR3 nucleotides are TGCGCCAGCAGCCAAGTCCCGGGACAGGGAATGGGGTCCTACAATGAGCAGTTCTTC. This sequence encodes CASSQVPGQGMGSYNEQFF.

This sequence joins TRBV5-1 and TRBJ2-1; 7 positions match TRBD1. The CDR3 totals 15 residues. In germline, CDR1 is SGHRS, CDR2 YFSETQ. Unmatched junction bases numbered 3, after V lost 0 bases and J lost 3 bases. CDR3 DNA sequence: TGCGCCAGCAGCTTGGGACAGGGATACTACAATGAGCAGTTCTTC. Protein: CASSLGQGYYNEQFF.

This clone has just one count. This chain connects TRBV28 to TRBJ2-4; TRBD1 is a possible D gene (5 bases). Germline V gene sequence: CDR1 MDHEN, CDR2 SYDVKM. The CDR3 spans 14 residues. The germline V and J ends were trimmed by 3 bases and 0 bases, with 6 bases remaining between them. The CDR3 DNA reads TGTGCCAGCAGTTTGACAGTAGCCAAAAACATTCAGTACTTC. Translating it yields CASSLTVAKNIQYF.

The CDR3 DNA sequence: TGTGCCAGCAGTGAAGGTGCGGGACTAGCGACCCGCAATGAGCAGTTCTTC. Translating gives CASSEGAGLATRNEQFF. V usage is TRBV2 and J usage is TRBJ2-1, with 10 bases aligning to TRBD2. This CDR3 region has 17 residues. V was clipped by 1 base and J by 6 bases; unmatched bases: 9. In germline, CDR1 is SNHLY, CDR2 FYNNEI.

This chain joins TRBV7-6 and TRBJ2-4, with 11 bases that match TRBD1. With 0 bases clipped from V and 6 bases from J, the junction kept 1 base outside the gene matches. Germline CDR1 and CDR2: SGHVS and FNYEAQ. CDR3 length: 15 residues. CDR3 amino acids: CASSLAGTGGNIQYF. For the CDR3, the DNA is TGTGCCAGCAGCTTAGCAGGGACAGGGGGAAACATTCAGTACTTC. The full variable domain, rest sourced from reference TRBV7-6 and TRBJ2-4, is GAGVSQSPRYKVTKRGQDVALRCDPISGHVSLYWYRQALGQGPEFLTYFNYEAQQDKSGLPNDRFSAERPEGSISTLTIQRTEQRDSAMYRCASSLAGTGGNIQYFGAGTRLSVL.

The rearrangement uses TRBV19 and TRBJ1-4; D is uncertain. Per the germline V gene, CDR1 is LNHDA and CDR2 is SQIVND (reference sequence). Trimming took off 3 bases at V and 10 bases at J, with 18 bases between the two ends. This CDR3 has 15 amino acids. The CDR3 bases are TGTGCCAGTAGTATGAACAGTGCTTTGGAGGGAAAACTGTTTTTT. Amino acid sequence: CASSMNSALEGKLFF.

The J gene is TRBJ1-1, the V gene TRBV30; unclear D gene. The V end lost 0 bases, the J end lost 6 bases, and 17 bases lay between the germline ends. Germline-derived CDR1 and CDR2 are GTSNPN and SVGIG (reference sequence). CDR3 length: 15 residues. For the CDR3, the DNA is TGTGCCTGGAGTGTTTTAAGCGGTGGAAGGGCTGAAGCTTTCTTT. Protein sequence: CAWSVLSGGRAEAFF.